The clone carrying this TCR beta chain was detected once. Its antigen is as yet unknown. Measured with immunoSEQ multiplex PCR; TCRdb has only the in-frame clones, and not every one. The sample has some 20,000 clones, about 65% seen once; the top ten hold about 20%. The data originate from a study of somatic mutations in cytotoxic T cells in rheumatoid arthritis. The study, taken as a whole, reports: Patients with rheumatoid arthritis showed a slight underrepresentation of TRBV07, a finding that was never subjected to any adjustment for multiple comparisons.

V was trimmed by 6 bases and J by 3 bases, leaving 9 bases between them. This CDR3 comprises 11 residues. Germline V lookup: CDR1 DFQATT, CDR2 SNEGSKA (reference sequence). The sequence was collected from an adult with rheumatoid arthritis. This chain uses TRBV20-1 with TRBJ2-7; D perhaps matches TRBD1 (6 bases). The sequenced material came from CD8+ T cells sorted from blood. CDR3 sequence reads: CSANRDYEQYF. The DNA for the CDR3 is TGCAGTGCCAACAGGGACTACGAGCAGTACTTC.